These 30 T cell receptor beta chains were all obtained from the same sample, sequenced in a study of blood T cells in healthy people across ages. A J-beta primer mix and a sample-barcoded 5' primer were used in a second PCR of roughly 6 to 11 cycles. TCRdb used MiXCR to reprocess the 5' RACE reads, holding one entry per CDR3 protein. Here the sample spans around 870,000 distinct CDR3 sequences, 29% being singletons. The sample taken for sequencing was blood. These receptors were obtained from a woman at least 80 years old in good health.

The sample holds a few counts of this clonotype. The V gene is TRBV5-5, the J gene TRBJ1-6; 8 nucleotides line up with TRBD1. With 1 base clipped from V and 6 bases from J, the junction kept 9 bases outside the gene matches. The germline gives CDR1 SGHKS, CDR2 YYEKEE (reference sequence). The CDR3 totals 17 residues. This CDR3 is CASSLSVGTGLNSPLHF. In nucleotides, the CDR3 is TGTGCCAGCAGCTTGTCGGTCGGGACAGGACTTAATTCACCCCTCCACTTT.

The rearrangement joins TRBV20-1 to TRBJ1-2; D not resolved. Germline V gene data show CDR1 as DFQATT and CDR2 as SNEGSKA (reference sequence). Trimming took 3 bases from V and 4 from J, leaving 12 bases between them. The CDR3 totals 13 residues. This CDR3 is CSASEIGIYGYTF. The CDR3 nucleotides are TGCAGTGCTAGCGAAATAGGGATCTATGGCTACACCTTC.

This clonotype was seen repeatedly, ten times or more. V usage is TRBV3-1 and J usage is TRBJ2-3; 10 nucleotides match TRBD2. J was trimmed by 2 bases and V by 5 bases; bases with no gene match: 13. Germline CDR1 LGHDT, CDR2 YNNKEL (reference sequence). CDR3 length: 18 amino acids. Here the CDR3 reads CASSSSSGGASLTDTQYF. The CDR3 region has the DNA TGTGCCAGCAGCTCCTCCAGCGGGGGGGCCTCTCTCACAGATACGCAGTATTTT.

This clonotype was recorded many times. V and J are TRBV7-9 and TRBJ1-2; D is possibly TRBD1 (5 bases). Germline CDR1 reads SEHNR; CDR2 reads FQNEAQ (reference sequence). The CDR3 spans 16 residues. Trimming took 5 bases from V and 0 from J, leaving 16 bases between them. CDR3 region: CASSPRPGTSNYGYTF. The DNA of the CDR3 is TGTGCCAGCAGCCCGCGTCCCGGGACTTCTAACTATGGCTACACCTTC.

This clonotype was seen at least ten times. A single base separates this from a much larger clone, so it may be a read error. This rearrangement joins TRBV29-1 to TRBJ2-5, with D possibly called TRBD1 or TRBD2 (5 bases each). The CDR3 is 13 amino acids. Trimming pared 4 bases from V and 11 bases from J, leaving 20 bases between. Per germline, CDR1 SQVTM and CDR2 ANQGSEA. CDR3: CSVVSGTYNEQYF. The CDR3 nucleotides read TGCAGCGTTGTGTCAGGGACCTACAATGAGCAGTACTTC. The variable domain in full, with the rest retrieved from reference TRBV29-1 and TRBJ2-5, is SAVISQKPSRDICQRGTSLTIQCQVDSQVTMMFWYRQQPGQSLTLIATANQGSEATYESGFVIDKFPISRPNLTFSTLTVSNMSPEDSSIYLCSVVSGTYNEQYFGPGTRLLVL.

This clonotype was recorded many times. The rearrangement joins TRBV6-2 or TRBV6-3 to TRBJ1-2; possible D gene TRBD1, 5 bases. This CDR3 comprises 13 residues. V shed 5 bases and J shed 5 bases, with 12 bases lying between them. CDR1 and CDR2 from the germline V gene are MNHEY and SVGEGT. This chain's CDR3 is CASSPGPDYGYTF. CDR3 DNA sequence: TGTGCCAGCAGTCCGGGACCCGATTATGGCTACACCTTC.

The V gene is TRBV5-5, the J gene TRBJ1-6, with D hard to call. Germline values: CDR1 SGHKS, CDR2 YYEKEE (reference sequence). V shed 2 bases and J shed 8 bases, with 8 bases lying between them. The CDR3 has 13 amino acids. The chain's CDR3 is CASSFDKDSPLHF. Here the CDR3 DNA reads TGTGCCAGCAGCTTCGACAAGGATTCACCCCTCCACTTT.

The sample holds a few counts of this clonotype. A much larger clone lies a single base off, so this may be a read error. The CDR3 DNA follows: TGTGCCAGCAGCCCCGGGGCGCCCTCTGGGGCCAACGTCCGGACTTTC. It codes for CASSPGAPSGANVRTF. The rearrangement uses TRBV12-3 or TRBV12-4 and TRBJ2-6; D tentatively reads TRBD1 or TRBD2 (5 bases each). The CDR3 runs to 16 residues.

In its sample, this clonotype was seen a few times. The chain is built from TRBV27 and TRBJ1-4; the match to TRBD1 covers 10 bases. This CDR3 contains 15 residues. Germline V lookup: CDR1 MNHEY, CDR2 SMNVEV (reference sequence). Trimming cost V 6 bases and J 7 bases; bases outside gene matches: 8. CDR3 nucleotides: TGTGCCAGCAGGCCGACAGGGGGCCCGGGTGAAAAACTGTTTTTT. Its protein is CASRPTGGPGEKLFF.

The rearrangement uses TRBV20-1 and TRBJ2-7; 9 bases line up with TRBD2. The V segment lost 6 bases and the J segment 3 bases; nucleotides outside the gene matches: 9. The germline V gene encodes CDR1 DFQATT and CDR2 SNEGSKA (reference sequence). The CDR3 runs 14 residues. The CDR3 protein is CSASTLAGLYEQYF. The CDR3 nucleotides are TGCAGTGCAAGCACGCTAGCGGGGCTCTACGAGCAGTACTTC.

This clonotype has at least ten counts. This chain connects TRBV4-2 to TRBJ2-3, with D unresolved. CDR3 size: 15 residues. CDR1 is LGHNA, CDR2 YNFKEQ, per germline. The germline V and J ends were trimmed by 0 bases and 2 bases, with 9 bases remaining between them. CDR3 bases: TGTGCCAGCAGCCAAGATCCGGGCCACACAGATACGCAGTATTTT. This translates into CASSQDPGHTDTQYF.

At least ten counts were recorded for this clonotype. As DNA, the CDR3 is TGTGCCAGCAGCACGCAGGGCGGGGGCGCGAATGGCTACACCTTC. Translated, it gives CASSTQGGGANGYTF. The rearrangement links TRBV7-2 to TRBJ1-2; D might be TRBD1 (6 bases). V lost 5 bases to trimming and J lost 6 bases, with 19 bases between them. Germline V lookup: CDR1 SGHTA, CDR2 FQGNSA. This CDR3 has 15 amino acids.

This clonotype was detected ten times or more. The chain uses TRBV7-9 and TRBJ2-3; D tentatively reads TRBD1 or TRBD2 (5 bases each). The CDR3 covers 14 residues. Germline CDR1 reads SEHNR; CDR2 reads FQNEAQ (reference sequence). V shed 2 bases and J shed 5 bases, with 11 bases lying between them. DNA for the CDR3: TGTGCCAGCAGCTTAATCGGGGCGGGAGATACGCAGTATTTT. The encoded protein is CASSLIGAGDTQYF.

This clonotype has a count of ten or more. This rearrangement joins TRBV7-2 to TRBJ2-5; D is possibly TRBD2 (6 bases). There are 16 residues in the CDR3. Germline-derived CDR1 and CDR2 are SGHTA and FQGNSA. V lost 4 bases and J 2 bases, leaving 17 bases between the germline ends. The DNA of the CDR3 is TGTGCCAGCAGCTCACAGTCGGGACTGATTCAAGAGACCCAGTACTTC. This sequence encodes CASSSQSGLIQETQYF.

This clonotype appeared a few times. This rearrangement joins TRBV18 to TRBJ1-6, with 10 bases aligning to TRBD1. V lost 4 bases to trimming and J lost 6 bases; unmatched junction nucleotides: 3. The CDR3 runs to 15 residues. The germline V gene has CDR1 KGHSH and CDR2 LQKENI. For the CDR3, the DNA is TGTGCCAGCTCACGACAGGGGGCAAGTAATTCACCCCTCCACTTT. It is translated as CASSRQGASNSPLHF.

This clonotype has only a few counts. For the CDR3, the DNA is TGCGCCAGCAGCCAACGACTAGCAGATACGCAGTATTTT. Its protein is CASSQRLADTQYF. This chain joins TRBV4-3 and TRBJ2-3, with a tentative D call TRBD2 (6 bases). Germline V gene data show CDR1 as LGHNA and CDR2 as YSLEER. The V end was cut by 2 bases, the J end by 4 bases, with 7 bases between. There are 13 residues in the CDR3.

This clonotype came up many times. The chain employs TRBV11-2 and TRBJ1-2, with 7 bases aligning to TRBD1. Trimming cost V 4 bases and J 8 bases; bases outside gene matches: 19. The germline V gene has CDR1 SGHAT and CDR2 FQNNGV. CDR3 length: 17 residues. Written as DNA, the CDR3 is TGTGCCAGCAGCTCACAGGGGTACGCAAAAAGGAAATACGGCTACACCTTC. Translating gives CASSSQGYAKRKYGYTF.

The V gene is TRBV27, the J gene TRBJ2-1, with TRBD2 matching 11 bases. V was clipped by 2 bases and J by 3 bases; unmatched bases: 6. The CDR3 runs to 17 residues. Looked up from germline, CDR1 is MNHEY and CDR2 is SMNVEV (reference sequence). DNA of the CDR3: TGTGCCAGCAGTTTAGCCAAACTAGCGGGGGTCTACAATGAGCAGTTCTTC. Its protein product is CASSLAKLAGVYNEQFF.

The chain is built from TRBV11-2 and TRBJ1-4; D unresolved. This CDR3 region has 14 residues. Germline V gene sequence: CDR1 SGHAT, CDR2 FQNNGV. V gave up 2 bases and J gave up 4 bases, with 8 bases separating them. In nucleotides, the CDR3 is TGTGCCAGCAGCTTACCACAGATTAATGAAAAACTGTTTTTT. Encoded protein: CASSLPQINEKLFF.

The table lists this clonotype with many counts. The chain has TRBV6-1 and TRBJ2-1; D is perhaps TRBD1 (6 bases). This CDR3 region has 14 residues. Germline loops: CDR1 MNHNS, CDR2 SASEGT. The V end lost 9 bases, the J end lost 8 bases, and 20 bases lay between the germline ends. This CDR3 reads CASLAGETIDEQFF. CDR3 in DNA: TGTGCCAGTCTGGCAGGGGAGACAATAGATGAGCAGTTCTTC.

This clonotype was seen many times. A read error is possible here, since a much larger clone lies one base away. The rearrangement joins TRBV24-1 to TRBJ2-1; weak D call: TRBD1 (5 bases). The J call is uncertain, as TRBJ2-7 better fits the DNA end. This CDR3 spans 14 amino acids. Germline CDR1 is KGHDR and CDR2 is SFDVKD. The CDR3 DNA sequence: TGTGCCACCAGTGGGAAGGGGTCCTACAATGAGCAGTACTTC. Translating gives CATSGKGSYNEQYF.

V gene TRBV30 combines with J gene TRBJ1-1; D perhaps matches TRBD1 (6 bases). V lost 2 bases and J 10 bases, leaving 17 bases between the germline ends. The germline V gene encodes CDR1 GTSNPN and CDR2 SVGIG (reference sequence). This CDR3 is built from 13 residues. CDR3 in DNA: TGTGCCTGGAGTCACGGGGGCGAAAGAGGAGCTTTCTTT. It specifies CAWSHGGERGAFF.

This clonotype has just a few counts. CDR3 in amino acids: CSARPVTNQPQHF. The CDR3 DNA follows: TGCAGTGCTAGACCTGTCACTAATCAGCCCCAGCATTTT. This rearrangement joins TRBV20-1 to TRBJ1-5; D ambiguous. The germline V gene encodes CDR1 DFQATT and CDR2 SNEGSKA (reference sequence). CDR3 length equals 13 residues. V lost 2 bases and J 4 bases, leaving 9 bases between the germline ends.

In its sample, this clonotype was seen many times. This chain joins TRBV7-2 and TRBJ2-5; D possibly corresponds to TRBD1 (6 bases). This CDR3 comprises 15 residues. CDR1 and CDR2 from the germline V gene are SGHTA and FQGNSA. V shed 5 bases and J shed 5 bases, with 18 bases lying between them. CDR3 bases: TGTGCCAGCAGCCCTCGGGACCCGAGGGGGGAGACCCAGTACTTC. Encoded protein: CASSPRDPRGETQYF.

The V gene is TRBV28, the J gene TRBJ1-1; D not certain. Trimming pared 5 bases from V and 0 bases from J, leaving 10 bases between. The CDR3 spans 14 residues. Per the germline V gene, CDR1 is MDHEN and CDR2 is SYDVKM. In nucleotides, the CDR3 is TGTGCCAGCAGTGATCCCTTTCTGAACACTGAAGCTTTCTTT. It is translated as CASSDPFLNTEAFF.

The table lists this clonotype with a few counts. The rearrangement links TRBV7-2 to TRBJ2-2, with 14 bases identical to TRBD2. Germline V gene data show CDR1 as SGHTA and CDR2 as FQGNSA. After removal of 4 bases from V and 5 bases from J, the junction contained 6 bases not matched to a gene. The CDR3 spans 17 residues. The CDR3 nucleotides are TGTGCCAGCAGCTCGACTAGCGGGGGGGCCAGGACCGGGGAGCTGTTTTTT. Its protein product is CASSSTSGGARTGELFF.

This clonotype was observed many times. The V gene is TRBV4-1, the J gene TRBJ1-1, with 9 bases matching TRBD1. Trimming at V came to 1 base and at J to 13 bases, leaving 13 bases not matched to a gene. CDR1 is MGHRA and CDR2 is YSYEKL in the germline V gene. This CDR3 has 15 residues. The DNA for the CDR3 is TGCGCCAGCAGCCAAGGGATCACCGGGACAGGGAAGAATTTCTTT. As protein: CASSQGITGTGKNFF.

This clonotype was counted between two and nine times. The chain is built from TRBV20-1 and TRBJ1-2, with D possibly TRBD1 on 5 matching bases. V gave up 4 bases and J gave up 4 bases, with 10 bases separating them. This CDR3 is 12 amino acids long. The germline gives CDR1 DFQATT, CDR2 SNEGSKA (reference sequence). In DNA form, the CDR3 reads TGCAGTGCTATTACCGGGGGCTATGGCTACACCTTC. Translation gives CSAITGGYGYTF.

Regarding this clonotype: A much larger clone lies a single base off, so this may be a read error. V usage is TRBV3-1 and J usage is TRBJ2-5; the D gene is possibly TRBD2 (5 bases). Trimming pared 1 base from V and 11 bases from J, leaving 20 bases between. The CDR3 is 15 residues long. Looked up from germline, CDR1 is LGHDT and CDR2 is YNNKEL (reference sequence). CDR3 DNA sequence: TGTGCCAGCAGCCAAGGATCCGGGAAGCCCTACGGGCAGTACTTC. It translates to CASSQGSGKPYGQYF.

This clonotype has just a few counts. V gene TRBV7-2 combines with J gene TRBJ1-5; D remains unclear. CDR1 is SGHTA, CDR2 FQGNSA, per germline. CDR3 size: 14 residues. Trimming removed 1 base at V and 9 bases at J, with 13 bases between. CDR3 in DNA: TGTGCCAGCAGCTTAGTATCCGGGGAACGGCCCCAGCATTTT. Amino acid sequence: CASSLVSGERPQHF.